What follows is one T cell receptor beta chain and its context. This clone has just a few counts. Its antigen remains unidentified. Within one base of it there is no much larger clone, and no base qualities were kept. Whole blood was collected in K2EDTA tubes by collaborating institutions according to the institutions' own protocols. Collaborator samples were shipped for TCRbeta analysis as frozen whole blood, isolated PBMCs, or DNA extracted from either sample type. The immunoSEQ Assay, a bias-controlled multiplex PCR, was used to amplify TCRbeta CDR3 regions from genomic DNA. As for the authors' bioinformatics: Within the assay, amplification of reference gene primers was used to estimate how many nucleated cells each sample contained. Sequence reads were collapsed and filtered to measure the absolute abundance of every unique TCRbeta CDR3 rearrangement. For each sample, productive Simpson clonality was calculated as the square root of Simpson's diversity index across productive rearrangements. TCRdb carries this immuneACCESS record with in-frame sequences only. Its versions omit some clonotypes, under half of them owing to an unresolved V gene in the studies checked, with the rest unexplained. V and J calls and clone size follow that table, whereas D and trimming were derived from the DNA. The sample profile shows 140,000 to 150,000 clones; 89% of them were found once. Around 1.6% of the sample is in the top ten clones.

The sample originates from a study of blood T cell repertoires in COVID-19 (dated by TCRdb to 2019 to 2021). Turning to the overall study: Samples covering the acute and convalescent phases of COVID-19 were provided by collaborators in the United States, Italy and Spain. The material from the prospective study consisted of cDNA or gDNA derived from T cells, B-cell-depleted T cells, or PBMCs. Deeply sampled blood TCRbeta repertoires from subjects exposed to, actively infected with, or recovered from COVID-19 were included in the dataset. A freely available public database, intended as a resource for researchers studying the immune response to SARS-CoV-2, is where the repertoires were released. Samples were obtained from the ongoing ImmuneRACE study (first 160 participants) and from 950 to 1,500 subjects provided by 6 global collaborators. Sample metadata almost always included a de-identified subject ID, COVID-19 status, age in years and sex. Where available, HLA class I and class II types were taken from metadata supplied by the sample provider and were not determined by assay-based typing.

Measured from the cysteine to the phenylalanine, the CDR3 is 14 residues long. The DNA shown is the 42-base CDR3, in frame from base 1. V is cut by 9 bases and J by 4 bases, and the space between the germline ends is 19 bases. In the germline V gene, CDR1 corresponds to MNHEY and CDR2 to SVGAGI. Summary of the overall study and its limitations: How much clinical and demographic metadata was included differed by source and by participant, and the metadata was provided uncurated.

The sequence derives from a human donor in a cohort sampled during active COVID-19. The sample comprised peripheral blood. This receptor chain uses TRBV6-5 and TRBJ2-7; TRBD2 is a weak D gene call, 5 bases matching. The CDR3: CASNLSGVLYEQYF. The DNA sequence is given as TGTGCCAGTAACCTCTCCGGGGTGCTGTACGAGCAGTACTTC.